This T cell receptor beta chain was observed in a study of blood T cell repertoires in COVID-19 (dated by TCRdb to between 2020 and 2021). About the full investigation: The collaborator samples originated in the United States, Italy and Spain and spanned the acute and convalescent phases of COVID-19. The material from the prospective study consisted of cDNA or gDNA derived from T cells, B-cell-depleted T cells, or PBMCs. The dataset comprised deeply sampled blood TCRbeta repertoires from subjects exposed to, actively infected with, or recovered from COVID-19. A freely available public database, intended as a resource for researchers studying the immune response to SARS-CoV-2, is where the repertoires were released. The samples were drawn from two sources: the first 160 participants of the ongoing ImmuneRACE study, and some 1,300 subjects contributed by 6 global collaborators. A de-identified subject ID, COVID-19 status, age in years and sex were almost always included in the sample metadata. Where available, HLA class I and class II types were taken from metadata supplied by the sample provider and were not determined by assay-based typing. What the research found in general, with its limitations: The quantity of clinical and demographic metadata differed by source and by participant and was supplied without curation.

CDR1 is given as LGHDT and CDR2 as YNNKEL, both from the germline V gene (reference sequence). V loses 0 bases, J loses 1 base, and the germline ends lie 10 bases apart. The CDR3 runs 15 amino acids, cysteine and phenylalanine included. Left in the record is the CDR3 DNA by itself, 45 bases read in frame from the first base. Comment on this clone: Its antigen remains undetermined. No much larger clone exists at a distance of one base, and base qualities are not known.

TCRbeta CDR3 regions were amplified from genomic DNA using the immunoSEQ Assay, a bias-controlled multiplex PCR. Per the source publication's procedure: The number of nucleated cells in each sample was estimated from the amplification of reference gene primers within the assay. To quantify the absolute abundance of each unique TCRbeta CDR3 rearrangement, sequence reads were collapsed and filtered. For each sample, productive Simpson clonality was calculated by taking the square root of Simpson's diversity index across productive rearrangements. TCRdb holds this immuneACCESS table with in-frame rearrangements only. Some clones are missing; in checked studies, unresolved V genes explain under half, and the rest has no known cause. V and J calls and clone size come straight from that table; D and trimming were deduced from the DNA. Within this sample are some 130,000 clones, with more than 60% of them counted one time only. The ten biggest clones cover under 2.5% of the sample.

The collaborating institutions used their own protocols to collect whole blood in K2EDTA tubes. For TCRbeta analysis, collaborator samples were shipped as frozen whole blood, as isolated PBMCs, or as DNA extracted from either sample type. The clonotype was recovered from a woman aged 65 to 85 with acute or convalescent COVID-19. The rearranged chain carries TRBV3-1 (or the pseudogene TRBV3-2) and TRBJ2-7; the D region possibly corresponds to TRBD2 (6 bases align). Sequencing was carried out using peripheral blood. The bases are TGTGCCAGCAGCCAAGATAGCGGCCGGTCCTACGAGCAGTACTTC. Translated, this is CASSQDSGRSYEQYF.